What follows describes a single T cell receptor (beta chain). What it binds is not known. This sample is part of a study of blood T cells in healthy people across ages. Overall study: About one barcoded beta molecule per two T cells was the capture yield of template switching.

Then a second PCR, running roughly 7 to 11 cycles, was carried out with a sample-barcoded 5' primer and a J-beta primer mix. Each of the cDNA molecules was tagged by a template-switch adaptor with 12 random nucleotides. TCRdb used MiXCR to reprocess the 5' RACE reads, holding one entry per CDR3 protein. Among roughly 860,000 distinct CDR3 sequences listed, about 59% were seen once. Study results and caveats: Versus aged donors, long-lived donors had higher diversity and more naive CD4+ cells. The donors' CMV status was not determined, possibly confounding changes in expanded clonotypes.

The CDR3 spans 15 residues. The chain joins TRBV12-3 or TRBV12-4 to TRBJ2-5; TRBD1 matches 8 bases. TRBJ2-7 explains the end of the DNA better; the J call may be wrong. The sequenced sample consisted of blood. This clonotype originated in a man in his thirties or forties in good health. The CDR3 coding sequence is TGTGCCAGCACCGGGACAGGTCCGGGGAATGGCGAGCAGTACTTC. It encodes CASTGTGPGNGEQYF.